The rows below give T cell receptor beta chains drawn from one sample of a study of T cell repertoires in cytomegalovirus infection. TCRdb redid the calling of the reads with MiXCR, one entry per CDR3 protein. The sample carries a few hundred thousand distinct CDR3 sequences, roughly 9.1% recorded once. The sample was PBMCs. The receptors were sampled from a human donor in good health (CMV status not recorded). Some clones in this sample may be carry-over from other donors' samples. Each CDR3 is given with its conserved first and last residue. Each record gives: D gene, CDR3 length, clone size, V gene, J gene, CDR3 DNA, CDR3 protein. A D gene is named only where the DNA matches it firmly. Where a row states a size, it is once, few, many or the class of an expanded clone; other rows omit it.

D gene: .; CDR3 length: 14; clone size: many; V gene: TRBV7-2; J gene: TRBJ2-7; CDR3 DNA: TGTGCCAGCAGCTTAGCGTTACAGTCCTACGAGCAGTACTTC; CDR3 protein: CASSLALQSYEQYF
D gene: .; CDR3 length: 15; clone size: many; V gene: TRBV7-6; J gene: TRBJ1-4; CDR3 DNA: TGTGCCAGCAGCTTGCAGGGTCGGTCGGATGAAAAACTGTTTTTT; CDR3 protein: CASSLQGRSDEKLFF
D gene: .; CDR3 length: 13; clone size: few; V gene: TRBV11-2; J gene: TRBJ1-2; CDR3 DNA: TGTGCCAGCAGCAAGGGCTCAAACTATGGCTACACCTTC; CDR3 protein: CASSKGSNYGYTF
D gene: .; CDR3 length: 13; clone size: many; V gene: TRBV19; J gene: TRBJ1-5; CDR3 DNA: TGTGCCAGTAGTATAGCAGGCCTTCAGCCCCAGCATTTT; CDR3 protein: CASSIAGLQPQHF
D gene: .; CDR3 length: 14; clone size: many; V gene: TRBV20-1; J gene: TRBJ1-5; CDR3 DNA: TGCAGTGCTAGGCCCAGGGAGGGCAATCAGCCCCAGCATTTT; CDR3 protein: CSARPREGNQPQHF
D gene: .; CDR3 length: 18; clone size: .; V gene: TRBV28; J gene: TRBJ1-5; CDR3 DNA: TGTGCCAGCAGCTGGGGGTCCCCCCGGGGGAAGAGCAATCAGCCCCAGCATTTT; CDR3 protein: CASSWGSPRGKSNQPQHF
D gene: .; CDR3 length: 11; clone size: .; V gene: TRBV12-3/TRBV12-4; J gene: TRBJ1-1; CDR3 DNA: TGTGCCAGCATCAAGACAGTTGAAGCTTTCTTT; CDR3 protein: CASIKTVEAFF
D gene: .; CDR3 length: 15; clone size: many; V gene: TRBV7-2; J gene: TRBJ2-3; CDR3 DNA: TGTGCCAGCAGCTTGTACAGTCTTTCCGGGGATACGCAGTATTTT; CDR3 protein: CASSLYSLSGDTQYF
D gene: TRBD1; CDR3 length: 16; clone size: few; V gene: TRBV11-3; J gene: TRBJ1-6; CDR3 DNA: TGTGCCAGCAGCTTCCAGGGGACAGGGGAGGACTCACCCCTCCACTTT; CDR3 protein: CASSFQGTGEDSPLHF
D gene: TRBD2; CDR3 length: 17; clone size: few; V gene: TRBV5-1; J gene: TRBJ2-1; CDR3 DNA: TGCGCCAGCAGCTGGGGACTAGCGGGGGGGCATGGCTATGAGCAGTTCTTC; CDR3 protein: CASSWGLAGGHGYEQFF
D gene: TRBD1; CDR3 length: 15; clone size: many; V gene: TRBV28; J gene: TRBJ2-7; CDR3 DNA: TGTGCCAGCACCCTAGGGGGACAGGGTGGATACGAGCAGTACTTC; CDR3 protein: CASTLGGQGGYEQYF
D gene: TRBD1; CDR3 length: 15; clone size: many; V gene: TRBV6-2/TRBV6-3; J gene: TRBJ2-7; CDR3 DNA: TGTGCCAGCAGTTACTCGACATACAGGGGCCACGAGCAGTACTTC; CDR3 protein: CASSYSTYRGHEQYF
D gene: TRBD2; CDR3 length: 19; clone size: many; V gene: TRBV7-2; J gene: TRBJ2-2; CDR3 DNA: TGTGCCAGCAGTCCGAGGGCTAGCGGGGGGCTGACTAGGACCGGGGAGCTGTTTTTT; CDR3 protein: CASSPRASGGLTRTGELFF
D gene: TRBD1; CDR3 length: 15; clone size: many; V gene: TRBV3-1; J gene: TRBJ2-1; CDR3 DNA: TGTGCCAGCAGCGTCCGGGACAGGGTTGGGAATGAGCAGTTCTTC; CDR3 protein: CASSVRDRVGNEQFF
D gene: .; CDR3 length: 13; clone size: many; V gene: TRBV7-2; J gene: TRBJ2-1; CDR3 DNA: TGTGCCAGCAGCCTAGCGCCGGGGGATGAGCAGTTCTTC; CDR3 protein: CASSLAPGDEQFF
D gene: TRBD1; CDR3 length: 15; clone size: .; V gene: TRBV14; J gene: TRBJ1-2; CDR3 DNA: TGTGCCAGCAGCCAAGATCGCGGAGGGGGCGGCGGCTACACCTTC; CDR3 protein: CASSQDRGGGGGYTF
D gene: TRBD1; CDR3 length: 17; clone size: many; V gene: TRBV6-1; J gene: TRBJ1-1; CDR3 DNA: TGTGCCAGCAGTGATTGGGGGACAGGGAGGGGGAACACTGAAGCTTTCTTT; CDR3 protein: CASSDWGTGRGNTEAFF
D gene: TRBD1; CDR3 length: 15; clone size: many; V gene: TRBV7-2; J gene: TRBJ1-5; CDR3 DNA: TGTGCCAGCGGTAGCGGGACAGGAGGCAATCAGCCCCAGCATTTT; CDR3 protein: CASGSGTGGNQPQHF
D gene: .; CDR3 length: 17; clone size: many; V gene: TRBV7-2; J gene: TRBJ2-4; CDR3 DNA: TGTGCCAGCAGCTTAGGGGGAGGGGGCAGAGCCAAAAACATTCAGTACTTC; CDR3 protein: CASSLGGGGRAKNIQYF
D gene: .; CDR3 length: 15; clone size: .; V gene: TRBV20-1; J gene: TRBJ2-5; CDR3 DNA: TGCAGTGCTAGTATACGGAAAGGTGTGCGAGAGACCCAGTACTTC; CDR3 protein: CSASIRKGVRETQYF
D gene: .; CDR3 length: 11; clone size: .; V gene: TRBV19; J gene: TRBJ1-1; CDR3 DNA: TGTGCCGTGAGGGGGGGAACTGAAGCTTTCTTT; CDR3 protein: CAVRGGTEAFF
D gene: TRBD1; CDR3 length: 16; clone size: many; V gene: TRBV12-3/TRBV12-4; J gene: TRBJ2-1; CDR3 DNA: TGTGCCAGCTGCTCCGGGCAGGGGGTAACCTACAATGAGCAGTTCTTC; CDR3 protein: CASCSGQGVTYNEQFF
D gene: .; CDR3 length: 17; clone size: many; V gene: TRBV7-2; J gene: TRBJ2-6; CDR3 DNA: TGTGCCAGCAGCTCCCCTACTGGGGGGTCTGGGGCCAACGTCCTGACTTTC; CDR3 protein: CASSSPTGGSGANVLTF
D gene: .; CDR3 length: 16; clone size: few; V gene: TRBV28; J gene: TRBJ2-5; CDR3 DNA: TGTGCCAGCAGTTTCCCGACAGGCCCCCCGAGAGAGACCCAGTACTTC; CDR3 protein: CASSFPTGPPRETQYF
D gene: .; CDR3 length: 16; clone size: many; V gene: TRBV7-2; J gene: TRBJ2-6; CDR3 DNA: TGTGCCAGCAGCTTGGTCGGGGGATCCGGGGCCAACGTCCTGACTTTC; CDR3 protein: CASSLVGGSGANVLTF
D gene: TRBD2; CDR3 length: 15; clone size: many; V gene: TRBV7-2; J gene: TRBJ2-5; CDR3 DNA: TGTGCCAGCAGCCAGAACGGGCGGGAGTCAGAGACCCAGTACTTC; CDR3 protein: CASSQNGRESETQYF
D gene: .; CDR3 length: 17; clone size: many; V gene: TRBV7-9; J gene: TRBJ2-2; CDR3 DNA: TGTGCCAGCACCTTGCCCATGGGACTTCTGAACACCGGGGAGCTGTTTTTT; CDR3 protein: CASTLPMGLLNTGELFF
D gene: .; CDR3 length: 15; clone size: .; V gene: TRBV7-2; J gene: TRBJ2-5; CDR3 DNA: TGTGCCAGCAGCTTAGAGATCGGGGCGCTCGAGACCCAGTACTTC; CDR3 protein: CASSLEIGALETQYF
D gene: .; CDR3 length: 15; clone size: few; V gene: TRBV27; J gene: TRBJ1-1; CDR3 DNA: TGTGCCAGCAGTCGGAATCCGGGTTCAAACACTGAAGCTTTCTTT; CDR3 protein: CASSRNPGSNTEAFF
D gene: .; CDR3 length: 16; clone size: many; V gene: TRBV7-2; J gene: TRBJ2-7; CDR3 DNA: TGTGCCAGCAGCTCCACGCGGGCAGGGGCTAACTACGAGCAGTACTTC; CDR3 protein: CASSSTRAGANYEQYF
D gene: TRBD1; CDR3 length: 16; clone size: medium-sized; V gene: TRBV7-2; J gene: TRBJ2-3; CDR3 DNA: TGTGCCAGCAGCTTAAGGGGGACAGGGGGCACAGATACGCAGTATTTT; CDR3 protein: CASSLRGTGGTDTQYF
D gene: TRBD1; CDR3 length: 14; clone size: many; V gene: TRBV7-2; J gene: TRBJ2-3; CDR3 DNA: TGTGCCAGCACCCCGACAGGGGTCACAGATACGCAGTATTTT; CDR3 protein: CASTPTGVTDTQYF
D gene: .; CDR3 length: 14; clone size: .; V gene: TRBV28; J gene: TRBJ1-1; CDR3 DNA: TGTGCCAGCACTCGGGACGGGATGAACACTGAAGCTTTCTTT; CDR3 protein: CASTRDGMNTEAFF
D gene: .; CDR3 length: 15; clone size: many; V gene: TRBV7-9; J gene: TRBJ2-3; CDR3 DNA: TGTGCCAGCAGCCGCGGGGCCTCCGGCGCAGATACGCAGTATTTT; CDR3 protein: CASSRGASGADTQYF
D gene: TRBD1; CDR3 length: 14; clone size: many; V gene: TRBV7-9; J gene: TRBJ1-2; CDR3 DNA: TGTGCCAGCAGGTCGGGACAGGACATCTATGGCTACACCTTC; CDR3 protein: CASRSGQDIYGYTF
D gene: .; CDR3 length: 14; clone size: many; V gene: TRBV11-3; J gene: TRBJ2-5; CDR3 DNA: TGTGCCAGCAGCTCCACGGGAAGCCAAGAGACCCAGTACTTC; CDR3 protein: CASSSTGSQETQYF
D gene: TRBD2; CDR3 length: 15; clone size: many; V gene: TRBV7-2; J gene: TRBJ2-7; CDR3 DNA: TGTGCCAGCAGCTTATACCCTAGCGGCTCCTACGAGCAGTACTTC; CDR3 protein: CASSLYPSGSYEQYF
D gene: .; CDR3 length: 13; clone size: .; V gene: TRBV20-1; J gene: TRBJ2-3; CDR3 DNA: TGCAGTGCTCCCGAAGGCAGCACAGATACGCAGTATTTT; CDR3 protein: CSAPEGSTDTQYF
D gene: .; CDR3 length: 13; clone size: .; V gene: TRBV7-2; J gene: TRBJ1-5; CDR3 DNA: TGTGCCAGCAGCTTTCTGGGTTACCAGCCCCAGCATTTT; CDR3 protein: CASSFLGYQPQHF
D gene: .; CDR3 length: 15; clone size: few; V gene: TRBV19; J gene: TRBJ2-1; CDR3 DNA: TGTGCCAGTAGTATTGGTAGGGCAGGGCGGAGTGAGCAGTTCTTC; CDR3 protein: CASSIGRAGRSEQFF
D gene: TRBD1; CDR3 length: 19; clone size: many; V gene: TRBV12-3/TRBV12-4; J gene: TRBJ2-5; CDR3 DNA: TGTGCCAGCAGTCGATCAGGGGGCGGAGAGGCGCTTGGACAAGAGACCCAGTACTTC; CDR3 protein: CASSRSGGGEALGQETQYF
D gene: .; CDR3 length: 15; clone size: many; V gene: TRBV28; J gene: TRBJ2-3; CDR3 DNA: TGTGCCAGCACCAGTTTTGGGTTTGGGGCAGATACGCAGTATTTT; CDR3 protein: CASTSFGFGADTQYF
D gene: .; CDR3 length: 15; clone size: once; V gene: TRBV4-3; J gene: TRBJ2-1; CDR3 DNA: TGCGCCAACAGTCCAGATTTCAGGTCCTACAATGAGCAGTTCTTC; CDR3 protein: CANSPDFRSYNEQFF
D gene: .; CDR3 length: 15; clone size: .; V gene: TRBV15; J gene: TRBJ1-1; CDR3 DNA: TGTGCCACCAGCAGAGATCGGGGGGCGAACACTGAAGCTTTCTTT; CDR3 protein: CATSRDRGANTEAFF
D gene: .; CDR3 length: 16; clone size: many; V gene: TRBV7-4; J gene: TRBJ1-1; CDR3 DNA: TGTGCCAGCAGCTTAGGGAAGAGGTCGGCGAACACTGAAGCTTTCTTT; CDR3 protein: CASSLGKRSANTEAFF
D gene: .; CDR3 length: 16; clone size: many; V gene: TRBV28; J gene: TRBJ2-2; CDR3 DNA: TGTGCCAGCAGTTTCCTCGGGGTCGGGGAGACCGGGGAGCTGTTTTTT; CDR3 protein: CASSFLGVGETGELFF
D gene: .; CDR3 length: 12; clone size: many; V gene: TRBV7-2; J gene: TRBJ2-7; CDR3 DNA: TGTGCCAGCAGCCTAACTATCTACGAGCAGTACTTC; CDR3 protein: CASSLTIYEQYF
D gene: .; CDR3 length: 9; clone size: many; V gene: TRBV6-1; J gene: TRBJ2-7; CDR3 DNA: TGTGCCAGCAGTGACGAGCAGTACTTC; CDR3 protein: CASSDEQYF
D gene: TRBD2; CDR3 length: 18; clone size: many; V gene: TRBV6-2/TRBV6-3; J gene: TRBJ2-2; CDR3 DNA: TGTGCCAGCAGTGCTCCCCCTGGAGCGGGGGCCCGTCCCGGGGAGCTGTTTTTT; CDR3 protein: CASSAPPGAGARPGELFF
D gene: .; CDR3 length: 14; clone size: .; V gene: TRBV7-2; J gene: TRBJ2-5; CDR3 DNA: TGTGCCAGCAGCTTCCAAACTAGGAAAGAGACCCAGTACTTC; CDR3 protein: CASSFQTRKETQYF
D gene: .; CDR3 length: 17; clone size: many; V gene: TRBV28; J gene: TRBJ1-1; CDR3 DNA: TGTGCCAGCAGTTCATGGGGGAAGGGGACGGGTGGCACTGAAGCTTTCTTT; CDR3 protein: CASSSWGKGTGGTEAFF
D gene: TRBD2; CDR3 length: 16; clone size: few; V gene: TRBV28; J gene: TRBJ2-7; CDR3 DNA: TGTGCCAGCCTCCCGGGGACTAGCGGGAGTCCGGTCGAGCAGTACTTC; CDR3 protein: CASLPGTSGSPVEQYF
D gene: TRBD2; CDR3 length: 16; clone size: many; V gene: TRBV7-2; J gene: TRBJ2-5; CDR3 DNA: TGTGCCAGCAGCAACCGACTAGCGGGAGGGCAAGAGACCCAGTACTTC; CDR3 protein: CASSNRLAGGQETQYF
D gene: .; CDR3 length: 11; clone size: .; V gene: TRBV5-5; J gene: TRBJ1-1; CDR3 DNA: TGTGCCACCAAAACGAACACTGAAGCTTTCTTT; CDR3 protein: CATKTNTEAFF
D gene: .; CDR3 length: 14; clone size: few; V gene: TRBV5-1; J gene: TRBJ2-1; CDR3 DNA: TGCGCCAGCAGCAGAGTTAGCTCCTACAATGAGCAGTTCTTC; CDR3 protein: CASSRVSSYNEQFF
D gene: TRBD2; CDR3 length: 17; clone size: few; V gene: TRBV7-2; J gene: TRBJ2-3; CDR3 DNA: TGTGCCAGCAGCTTAGACTCCCGGGGGGACAGCACAGATACGCAGTATTTT; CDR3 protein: CASSLDSRGDSTDTQYF
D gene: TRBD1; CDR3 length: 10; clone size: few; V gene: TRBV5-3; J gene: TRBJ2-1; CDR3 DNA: TGTGCCAGCCGACAGGGTGAGCAGTTCTTC; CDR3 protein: CASRQGEQFF